This TCR beta chain came from a study of shared clonotypes between healthy human individuals. V lost 7 bases, J lost 3 bases, and 16 bases lay in between. The CDR3 is 15 residues long. Germline CDR1 and CDR2: LNHDA and SQIVND (reference sequence). TCRdb keeps only in-frame clones here, not all; method: immunoSEQ multiplex PCR. The sample contains about 480,000 clones, approximately 79% of which appear only once. The chain carries TRBV19 and TRBJ1-5; D unresolved. Specimen: PBMCs. The origin of this receptor is a woman between 40 and 55 years old in good health. Some clones in this sample may be carry-over from other donors' samples. CDR3 protein: CASKIEQRSNQPQHF. CDR3 in DNA: TGTGCCAGTAAAATAGAACAGCGGTCCAATCAGCCCCAGCATTTT.